The 10 T cell receptor beta chains listed next were all sequenced from one sample in a study of CD8 T cells in Susac syndrome. After extraction with the RNeasy kit, about 0.5 to 1 ug of the RNA was reverse transcribed using random hexamers. TCRdb itself ran the immunoSEQ multiplex PCR reads through MiXCR, one entry per CDR3 protein. The table lists about 180,000 distinct CDR3 sequences, 80% to 95% of them singletons. Sequenced material: CD4+ T cells from PBMCs. The receptor source for this set is a human donor with multiple sclerosis.

The chain links TRBV18 to TRBJ2-2; the D is unclear. CDR3 length equals 14 residues. V gave up 1 base and J gave up 0 bases, with 3 bases separating them. CDR1 and CDR2 (germline): KGHSH, LQKENI. The CDR3 sequence: CASSPLANTGELFF. The CDR3, as DNA: TGTGCCAGCTCACCACTTGCGAACACCGGGGAGCTGTTTTTT.

This chain joins TRBV4-2 and TRBJ2-2; 14 bases fit TRBD2. Unmatched junction bases numbered 7, after V lost 4 bases and J lost 0 bases. Per germline, CDR1 LGHNA and CDR2 YNFKEQ. The CDR3 runs to 19 residues. The CDR3 DNA is TGTGCCAGCAGCCCGAGACTAGCGGGGGGGAAGGCGAACACCGGGGAGCTGTTTTTT. Residues: CASSPRLAGGKANTGELFF.

V gene TRBV19 combines with J gene TRBJ2-3, with D possibly matching TRBD2 (6 bases). The CDR3 runs 15 residues. Germline CDR1 LNHDA, CDR2 SQIVND (reference sequence). V gave up 7 bases and J gave up 0 bases, with 14 bases separating them. CDR3 sequence: CASIPSGRSTDTQYF. Written as DNA, the CDR3 is TGTGCCAGTATTCCAAGCGGGCGGAGCACAGATACGCAGTATTTT.

The rearrangement joins TRBV18 to TRBJ2-1; TRBD2 aligns across 7 bases. V trimming: 1 base; J trimming: 9 bases; junction bases outside the gene matches: 6. The germline gives CDR1 KGHSH, CDR2 LQKENI. CDR3 size: 14 residues. The CDR3 protein is CASSPQPGRGEQFF. The DNA for the CDR3 is TGTGCCAGCTCACCACAACCAGGGAGGGGTGAGCAGTTCTTC.

This clonotype was recorded a few times. V gene TRBV20-1 combines with J gene TRBJ2-5; TRBD2 aligns across 9 bases. V gave up 5 bases and J gave up 4 bases; unmatched junction bases: 2. The germline CDR1 and CDR2 sequences are DFQATT and SNEGSKA (reference sequence). CDR3 length: 12 residues. CDR3 region: CSASTSGETQYF. CDR3 bases: TGCAGTGCTTCGACTAGCGGAGAGACCCAGTACTTC.

The chain uses TRBV30 and TRBJ1-2; D is perhaps TRBD1 (5 bases). CDR3 size: 11 residues. The V end was cut by 3 bases, the J end by 4 bases, with 6 bases between. The germline CDR1 and CDR2 sequences are GTSNPN and SVGIG (reference sequence). The chain's CDR3 is CAWRTAYGYTF. CDR3 DNA sequence: TGTGCCTGGAGGACAGCCTATGGCTACACCTTC.

This clonotype showed up just once. The rearrangement links TRBV6-6 to TRBJ1-5; D possibly corresponds to TRBD1 (6 bases). Germline CDR1 and CDR2: MNHNY and SVGAGI (reference sequence). This CDR3 spans 12 amino acids. Trimming removed 7 bases from V and 5 bases from J, with 9 bases in between. CDR3 DNA sequence: TGTGCCAGCACCGAGGGGGATCAGCCCCAGCATTTT. Protein sequence: CASTEGDQPQHF.

This clonotype was observed once. The CDR3 loop is CATSDVNPDGTYGYTF. The CDR3 DNA reads as TGTGCCACCAGTGATGTTAACCCGGACGGAACCTATGGCTACACCTTC. The chain has TRBV24-1 and TRBJ1-2; D gene uncertain. The CDR3 covers 16 residues. The V end was cut by 3 bases, the J end by 4 bases, with 17 bases between. The germline gives CDR1 KGHDR, CDR2 SFDVKD.

About this clonotype itself: The junction shows a germline mismatch at one end, possibly a read error. The chain combines TRBV4-1 with TRBJ2-2; the match to TRBD1 covers 8 bases. The CDR3 sequence is 17 residues long. In germline, CDR1 is MGHRA, CDR2 YSYEKL. The CDR3: CASSQERTGTKTGELFF. CDR3 DNA: TGCGCCAGCAGCCAAGAGAGGACAGGGACGAAGACCGGGGAGCTGTTTTTT.

This rearrangement joins TRBV6-5 to TRBJ2-5, with D hard to call. The V gene lost 6 bases and the J gene lost 5 bases, with 13 bases spanning the gap. From germline, CDR1 is MNHEY and CDR2 SVGAGI. This CDR3 spans 13 amino acids. The CDR3 loop is CASRRGPWETQYF. DNA for the CDR3: TGTGCCAGCAGAAGAGGACCTTGGGAGACCCAGTACTTC.